Shown below are 15 T cell receptor beta chains from a single sample sequenced in a study of lymphopenia after photon versus proton radiotherapy. Assay used: immunoSEQ multiplex PCR; TCRdb lists only in-frame clones, some missing. Counted here are 35,000 to 40,000 clones, over 65% occurring once; the ten biggest clones make up under 3.5%. The source was peripheral blood, collected from a patient treated with photon-based radiotherapy. The receptors originated from a man in his fifties or sixties with gastric cancer.

This clone was detected only once. This sequence joins TRBV28 and TRBJ1-1; TRBD1 is a possible D gene (5 bases). The germline V and J ends were trimmed by 10 bases and 4 bases, with 10 bases remaining between them. Germline V lookup: CDR1 MDHEN, CDR2 SYDVKM. The CDR3 contains 11 residues. The CDR3 DNA sequence: TGTGCCACTTCAGGGACCACTGAAGCTTTCTTT. Its protein is CATSGTTEAFF.

V and J are TRBV6-4 and TRBJ2-1; 7 bases line up with TRBD2. The CDR3 sequence is 15 residues long. The germline gives CDR1 MRHNA, CDR2 SNTAGT. After removal of 6 bases from V and 2 bases from J, the junction contained 7 bases not matched to a gene. In nucleotides, the CDR3 is TGTGCCAGCAGCCTCACTAGCGAGCCCTACAATGAGCAGTTCTTC. Its protein product is CASSLTSEPYNEQFF.

This chain connects TRBV6-5 to TRBJ2-7; no firm D call. CDR3 length: 14 residues. Per germline, CDR1 MNHEY and CDR2 SVGAGI. V lost 6 bases and J 1 base, leaving 13 bases between the germline ends. CDR3 sequence: CASRPGGGSYEQYF. CDR3 in DNA: TGTGCCAGCAGGCCCGGCGGCGGATCCTACGAGCAGTACTTC.

The rearrangement uses TRBV5-1 and TRBJ2-2; no clear D. Germline-derived CDR1 and CDR2 are SGHRS and YFSETQ. The CDR3 covers 14 residues. With 2 bases removed from V and 1 base from J, the gap between germline ends came to 6 bases. CDR3 nucleotides: TGCGCCAGCAGCTTTCTTGGGAACACCGGGGAGCTGTTTTTT. Amino acid sequence: CASSFLGNTGELFF.

This chain uses TRBV7-9 with TRBJ2-3; 7 bases fit TRBD2. Germline CDR1 reads SEHNR; CDR2 reads FQNEAQ (reference sequence). J was trimmed by 4 bases and V by 1 base; bases with no gene match: 14. The CDR3 totals 18 residues. Here the CDR3 reads CASSLGMSLAAWADTQYF. As DNA, the CDR3 is TGTGCCAGCAGCTTAGGGATGTCCCTAGCGGCCTGGGCAGATACGCAGTATTTT.

This clone came up a few times. The chain links TRBV2 to TRBJ1-1; tentatively, D is TRBD1 (6 bases). CDR1 is SNHLY and CDR2 is FYNNEI in the germline V gene. The V and J ends lost 7 bases and 1 base respectively, with 13 bases between them. The CDR3 extends over 14 amino acids. The CDR3 coding sequence is TGTGCCAGCACCCCGGGACACTCGAACACTGAAGCTTTCTTT. This encodes CASTPGHSNTEAFF.

The V call is TRBV7-2, the J call TRBJ2-7; TRBD2 matches 14 bases. CDR1 is SGHTA and CDR2 is FQGNSA in the germline V gene. This CDR3 region has 16 residues. After removal of 4 bases from V and 6 bases from J, the junction contained 8 bases not matched to a gene. The CDR3 reads CASSSAGTSGRREQYF. The DNA of the CDR3 is TGTGCCAGCAGCTCCGCAGGGACTAGCGGGAGACGCGAGCAGTACTTC.

The V and J genes are TRBV10-3 and TRBJ2-3; 10 bases are shared with TRBD2. The CDR3 has 15 residues. CDR1 and CDR2 (germline): ENHRY, SYGVKD. J lost 0 bases, V lost 8 bases, and 5 bases had no gene match. In nucleotides, the CDR3 is TGTGCCATCCGGACTAGCGGTATTAGCACAGATACGCAGTATTTT. Translation: CAIRTSGISTDTQYF.

V usage is TRBV19 and J usage is TRBJ2-1; a possible D gene is TRBD2 (5 bases). CDR3 length: 14 residues. The V end lost 10 bases, the J end lost 7 bases, and 20 bases lay between the germline ends. Germline V CDR1 and CDR2: LNHDA, SQIVND (reference sequence). The CDR3 DNA is TGTGCCACCTCACTTCGGGGTGCTCGTAATGAGCAGTTCTTC. It codes for CATSLRGARNEQFF.

V usage is TRBV2 and J usage is TRBJ1-4; 9 nucleotides agree with TRBD1. CDR1 and CDR2 (germline): SNHLY, FYNNEI. Trimming took 5 bases from V and 3 from J; bases not matched to a gene: 4. The length of the CDR3 is 15 residues. The chain's CDR3 is CASSRDRVPNEKLFF. In DNA form, the CDR3 reads TGTGCCAGCAGTAGGGACAGGGTGCCTAATGAAAAACTGTTTTTT.

This sequence joins TRBV7-2 and TRBJ2-7; D may match TRBD1 or TRBD2 (5 bases each). This CDR3 is 15 amino acids long. The V gene's germline CDR1 is SGHTA and CDR2 FQGNSA. V dropped 0 bases and J dropped 5 bases, with 14 bases sitting between them. The CDR3 DNA reads TGTGCCAGCAGCTTAGCGACTGGGGGTCCGGACGAGCAGTACTTC. Translated: CASSLATGGPDEQYF. Filled out from reference TRBV7-2 and TRBJ2-7, the complete variable domain reads GAGVSQSPSNKVTEKGKDVELRCDPISGHTALYWYRQSLGQGLEFLIYFQGNSAPDKSGLPSDRFSAERTGGSVSTLTIQRTQQEDSAVYLCASSLATGGPDEQYFGPGTRLTVT.

The chain is built from TRBV11-2 and TRBJ2-7; 7 bases fit TRBD1. Germline trimming cut 5 bases from V and 5 bases from J; bases unmatched to any gene: 12. Germline CDR1 and CDR2: SGHAT and FQNNGV. There are 15 residues in the CDR3. The CDR3 nucleotides are TGTGCCAGCAGCGCAATCCGTGACAGGGCCGACGAGCAGTACTTC. As protein: CASSAIRDRADEQYF.

The V call is TRBV14, the J call TRBJ2-1; TRBD2 agrees at 12 bases. Germline CDR1 is SGHDN and CDR2 is FVKESK. Losses at the gene ends were 3 bases for V and 10 bases for J; bases not matched to a gene: 10. The CDR3 is 16 residues long. CDR3 nucleotides: TGTGCCAGCAGCCAGGATACTAGCGGGAGGCCAGAAGAGCAGTTCTTC. Translated, it gives CASSQDTSGRPEEQFF. The entire variable domain, with the rest obtained from reference TRBV14 and TRBJ2-1, is as follows: EAGVTQFPSHSVIEKGQTVTLRCDPISGHDNLYWYRRVMGKEIKFLLHFVKESKQDESGMPNNRFLAERTGGTYSTLKVQPAELEDSGVYFCASSQDTSGRPEEQFFGPGTRLTVL.

This clone occurred a few times. The chain is built from TRBV7-9 and TRBJ2-5; TRBD1 is a possible D gene (5 bases). CDR3 size: 16 residues. The germline V gene encodes CDR1 SEHNR and CDR2 FQNEAQ (reference sequence). Trimming removed 7 bases from V and 9 bases from J, with 27 bases in between. Here the CDR3 reads CASTSYQGREVWAQYF. CDR3 DNA: TGTGCCAGCACCTCCTACCAGGGAAGGGAAGTCTGGGCCCAGTACTTC.

The V and J genes are TRBV7-9 and TRBJ2-5; a weak D match, TRBD2 (5 bases). V shed 4 bases and J shed 0 bases, with 9 bases lying between them. CDR3 length: 14 amino acids. Germline lookup yields CDR1 SEHNR and CDR2 FQNEAQ (reference sequence). The CDR3 nucleotides read TGTGCCAGCAGCTCGCTAGCAGACCAAGAGACCCAGTACTTC. It yields the protein CASSSLADQETQYF.